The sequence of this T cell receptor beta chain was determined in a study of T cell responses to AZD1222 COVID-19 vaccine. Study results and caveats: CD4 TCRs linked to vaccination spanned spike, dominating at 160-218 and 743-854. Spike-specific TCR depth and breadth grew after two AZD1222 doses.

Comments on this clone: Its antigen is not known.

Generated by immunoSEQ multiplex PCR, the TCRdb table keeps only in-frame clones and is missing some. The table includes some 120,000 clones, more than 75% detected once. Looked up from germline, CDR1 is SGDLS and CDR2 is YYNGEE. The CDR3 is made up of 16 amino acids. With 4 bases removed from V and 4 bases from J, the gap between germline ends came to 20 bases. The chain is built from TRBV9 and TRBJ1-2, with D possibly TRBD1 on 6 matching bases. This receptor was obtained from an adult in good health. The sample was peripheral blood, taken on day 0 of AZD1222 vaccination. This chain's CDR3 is CASSLGGNRALYGYTF. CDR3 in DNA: TGTGCCAGCAGCCTAGGAGGGAACAGGGCGCTCTATGGCTACACCTTC.